The 14 T cell receptor beta chains presented below share a single source sample, sequenced in a study of T-cell memory formation after mild COVID-19. TCRdb called the 5' RACE reads again in MiXCR, with one record for every CDR3 protein. The sample records more than 300,000 distinct CDR3 sequences, roughly 13% being singletons. Source material: PBMCs or a T cell subset sorted from them (not recorded which). All receptors derive from a man between 18 and 35 years old who had mild COVID-19 (a few samples of this study predate the infection). Cell type and time point are not known.

This clonotype was found many times. This chain joins TRBV5-5 and TRBJ2-7; 7 bases line up with TRBD2. V was clipped by 5 bases and J by 2 bases; unmatched bases: 4. The germline V gene has CDR1 SGHKS and CDR2 YYEKEE (reference sequence). CDR3 length: 13 residues. The CDR3 region has the DNA TGTGCCAGCAGTGCCGGGACTACCTACGAGCAGTACTTC. Protein product: CASSAGTTYEQYF.

The rearrangement links TRBV10-2 to TRBJ1-4; TRBD1 aligns across 8 bases. Germline CDR1 WSHSY, CDR2 SAAADI. The CDR3 has 15 residues. J gave up 8 bases and V 5 bases, and 10 bases lay outside the gene matches. CDR3 in amino acids: CASSLGQGGVEKLFF. The DNA for the CDR3 is TGCGCCAGCAGTTTAGGACAGGGAGGAGTGGAAAAACTGTTTTTT.

The chain uses TRBV11-2 and TRBJ2-7, with D possibly being TRBD1 (6 bases). In germline, CDR1 is SGHAT, CDR2 FQNNGV. There are 13 residues in the CDR3. V was shortened by 11 bases and J by 4 bases, with 18 bases between the two germline ends. The CDR3 reads CASRDTIFYEQYF. In DNA, the CDR3 is TGTGCCTCACGGGACACGATATTTTACGAGCAGTACTTC.

The rearrangement links TRBV12-3 or TRBV12-4 to TRBJ2-1; 7 bases are a match to TRBD1. The CDR3 length is 15 residues. V lost 6 bases, J lost 0 bases, and 5 bases stayed unmatched. The CDR3 here is CASSHRGTSYNEQFF. The CDR3 DNA reads as TGTGCCAGCAGCCACAGGGGTACCTCCTACAATGAGCAGTTCTTC.

The chain uses TRBV6-5 and TRBJ2-7; 7 bases align to TRBD1. This CDR3 is built from 13 residues. CDR1 is MNHEY, CDR2 SVGAGI, per germline. V dropped 5 bases and J dropped 3; count of bases not matched to a gene: 4. DNA of the CDR3: TGTGCCAGCAGTGGACAGGCGGACTACGAGCAGTACTTC. Translation gives CASSGQADYEQYF.

The J gene is TRBJ2-1, the V gene TRBV5-1; the match to TRBD2 covers 7 bases. The V gene end was trimmed by 3 bases and the J gene end by 12 bases; junction bases not matched to a gene: 9. This CDR3 region has 13 residues. In germline, CDR1 is SGHRS, CDR2 YFSETQ. The CDR3 nucleotides are TGCGCCAGCAGCTGGGAGGGCGACGCAGGGCAGTTCTTC. Amino acids: CASSWEGDAGQFF.

This clonotype appeared a few times. The gene calls are TRBV6-2 or TRBV6-3 and TRBJ2-1; TRBD2 agrees at 14 bases. Germline CDR1 reads MNHEY; CDR2 reads SVGEGT. The CDR3 length is 15 residues. Trimming cost V 7 bases and J 7 bases; bases outside gene matches: 6. The CDR3 loop reads CASNRLAGGRNEQFF. The CDR3 nucleotides are TGTGCCAGCAACAGACTAGCGGGGGGGAGGAATGAGCAGTTCTTC.

This chain joins TRBV4-3 and TRBJ1-5, with 11 bases lining up with TRBD1. CDR1 and CDR2 from the germline V gene are LGHNA and YSLEER. The CDR3 runs to 17 residues. J lost 6 bases, V lost 0 bases, and 7 bases had no gene match. CDR3 DNA sequence: TGCGCCAGCAGCCAAGATCTCGGACAGGGGGCCAGTCAGCCCCAGCATTTT. Protein: CASSQDLGQGASQPQHF.

The sample holds many counts of this clonotype. The chain joins TRBV10-3 to TRBJ2-7, with TRBD2 identical over 8 bases. The V segment lost 10 bases and the J segment 2 bases; nucleotides outside the gene matches: 7. CDR3 length: 13 residues. The V gene's germline CDR1 is ENHRY and CDR2 SYGVKD. CDR3 loop: CATHGGETYEQYF. The CDR3, as DNA: TGTGCCACCCACGGGGGGGAGACCTACGAGCAGTACTTC.

V is TRBV5-1 and J is TRBJ2-2, with D uncertain. CDR3 length equals 14 residues. V was cut by 0 bases and J by 8 bases, with 11 bases left in between. Germline V CDR1 and CDR2: SGHRS, YFSETQ. This CDR3 reads CASSLGHNSGELFF. CDR3 nucleotides: TGCGCCAGCAGCTTGGGGCACAATTCTGGGGAGCTGTTTTTT.

The chain employs TRBV13 and TRBJ2-3; D remains unclear. CDR1 and CDR2 (germline): PRHDT, FYEKMQ (reference sequence). V was trimmed by 4 bases and J by 4 bases, leaving 12 bases between them. The CDR3 consists of 14 residues. The CDR3 bases are TGTGCCAGCAGCTCCGACACTCGCCCAGATACGCAGTATTTT. Translated: CASSSDTRPDTQYF.

The chain recombines TRBV20-1 with TRBJ2-5; 8 nucleotides line up with TRBD1. Germline CDR1 DFQATT, CDR2 SNEGSKA (reference sequence). The CDR3 runs 15 residues. Losses at the gene ends were 6 bases for V and 5 bases for J; bases not matched to a gene: 14. In nucleotides, the CDR3 is TGCAGTGCCTTCCCGGGACAGGCTGGTGTGGAGACCCAGTACTTC. This sequence encodes CSAFPGQAGVETQYF.

This clonotype turned up a few times. The V call is TRBV29-1, the J call TRBJ2-7; D is ambiguous. The germline gives CDR1 SQVTM, CDR2 ANQGSEA. The V end was cut by 0 bases, the J end by 4 bases, with 13 bases between. The CDR3 runs to 14 residues. The chain's CDR3 is CSVEDIGNEYEQYF. CDR3 bases: TGCAGCGTTGAAGATATAGGCAACGAATACGAGCAGTACTTC.

This chain joins TRBV6-6 and TRBJ1-1; TRBD1 is a possible D gene (5 bases). The length of the CDR3 is 16 residues. Germline V CDR1 and CDR2: MNHNY, SVGAGI (reference sequence). V was cut by 2 bases and J by 8 bases, with 21 bases left in between. Here the CDR3 DNA reads TGTGCCAGCAGTTACACTTTCACCGGGGGGTTTTTGGAAGCTTTCTTT. Protein: CASSYTFTGGFLEAFF.